This section outlines one T cell receptor beta chain sequence together with its context. What this receptor recognizes is not known. Base-call qualities are not available, and no considerably larger clone is one nucleotide away. The data originate from a study of blood T cell repertoires in COVID-19 (dated by TCRdb to 2020 to 2022). Context from the whole study: Samples covering the acute and convalescent phases of COVID-19 were provided by collaborators in the United States, Italy and Spain. The material from the prospective study consisted of cDNA or gDNA derived from T cells, B-cell-depleted T cells, or PBMCs. Subjects who had been exposed to COVID-19, were actively infected with it, or had recovered from it provided the deeply sampled blood TCRbeta repertoires that made up the dataset. The repertoires were released in a freely available public database meant as a resource for research on the immune response to SARS-CoV-2. Samples were obtained from the ongoing ImmuneRACE study (first 160 participants) and from 1,254 subjects provided by 6 global collaborators. The sample metadata nearly always contained a de-identified subject ID, COVID-19 status, age in years and sex. HLA class I and class II types, where available, came from metadata supplied by the sample provider rather than from assay-based typing. Findings and caveats that apply to the study as a whole: Clinical and demographic metadata were provided uncurated, with the amount varying by source and participant.

TCRbeta CDR3 regions were amplified from genomic DNA using the immunoSEQ Assay, a bias-controlled multiplex PCR. The original pipeline was this. Nucleated cell counts per sample were estimated from amplification of reference gene primers within the assay. To quantify the absolute abundance of each unique TCRbeta CDR3 rearrangement, sequence reads were collapsed and filtered. For each sample, productive Simpson clonality was calculated by taking the square root of Simpson's diversity index across productive rearrangements. What TCRdb holds here is the immuneACCESS table cut down to in-frame rearrangements. Part of the clones is not present; checked against another copy, under half of the missing clones reflect an unresolved V gene, and the others are unexplained. V, J and clone size derive from that table, while D and trimming were established from the DNA sequence. Across this sample there are roughly 230,000 clones, with around 90% seen only once. The leading ten clones occupy about 2.1% of the sample.

Measured from the cysteine to the phenylalanine, the CDR3 is 11 residues long. The kept DNA is CDR3 alone, 33 bases in frame from the first base. Sequences LNHDA (CDR1) and SQIVND (CDR2) are obtained from the germline V gene (reference sequence). The V and J ends are trimmed by 9 bases and 7 bases, leaving 9 bases between them. At one collaborating source in Seattle, patients were enrolled during active infection and were followed longitudinally through the course of disease. The collaborating institutions used their own protocols to collect whole blood in K2EDTA tubes. For TCRbeta analysis, collaborators shipped samples in one of three forms: frozen whole blood, isolated PBMCs, or DNA extracted from either of those sample types.

The chain was built from TRBV19 and TRBJ2-2, with the D segment identity uncertain. The sample was peripheral blood. The clonotype originates from a woman aged 60-70 years with COVID-19, enrolled during active disease. The CDR3 region reads CASTMSGELFF. Read as DNA, the sequence is TGTGCCAGCACCATGAGCGGGGAGCTGTTTTTT.